Below, one TCR beta chain is given with its context. Its antigen is currently not known. Per-base quality was not reported, and no clone a single base away is much larger than it. TCRbeta CDR3 regions were amplified from genomic DNA by means of the immunoSEQ Assay, a bias-controlled multiplex PCR. As for how the authors treated the data: The number of nucleated cells in each sample was estimated from the amplification of reference gene primers within the assay. To quantify the absolute abundance of each unique TCRbeta CDR3 rearrangement, sequence reads were collapsed and filtered. For each sample, productive Simpson clonality was calculated as the square root of Simpson's diversity index across productive rearrangements. TCRdb took this table from immuneACCESS and kept in-frame rearrangements with V and J called. Such tables lack part of the clones; where checked against another copy, unresolved V genes explain under half of the gap, and the rest is unexplained. V and J calls and clone size are given by that table; D and trimming were obtained from the DNA. Present in this sample are approximately 300,000 clones, 86% of which were seen just once. Around 1.6% of the sample is taken by the ten largest.

This entry belongs to a study of blood T cell repertoires in COVID-19 (dated by TCRdb to about 2020). Context from the whole study: The collaborator samples originated in the United States, Italy and Spain and spanned the acute and convalescent phases of COVID-19. The material from the prospective study consisted of cDNA or gDNA derived from T cells, B-cell-depleted T cells, or PBMCs. Subjects who had been exposed to COVID-19, were actively infected with it, or had recovered from it provided the deeply sampled blood TCRbeta repertoires that made up the dataset. The repertoires were released in a freely available public database intended as a resource for research on the immune response to SARS-CoV-2. The samples were drawn from the first 160 participants of the ongoing ImmuneRACE study and from under 1,500 subjects provided by 6 global collaborators. The sample metadata nearly always contained a de-identified subject ID, COVID-19 status, age in years and sex. Where available, HLA class I and class II types were taken from metadata supplied by the sample provider and were not determined by assay-based typing. What the study reported, not specific to this receptor: How much clinical and demographic metadata was included differed by source and by participant, and the metadata was provided uncurated.

V loses 5 bases of germline sequence and J loses 1 base, and the interval between the two ends is 15 bases. CDR1 and CDR2 are read off the germline V gene as SGHVS and FQNEAQ. Measured from the cysteine to the phenylalanine, the CDR3 is 15 residues long. Just CDR3 DNA is preserved here, 45 bases in frame from base 1. Each collaborating institution followed its own protocols to collect whole blood in K2EDTA tubes. For TCRbeta analysis, collaborators shipped samples as frozen whole blood, isolated PBMCs, or DNA extracted from either of those sample types. The receptor's source is a woman aged 45-65 years with acute or convalescent COVID-19. The V and J segments used are TRBV7-8 and TRBJ2-7; 5 matching bases give a weak D call of TRBD2. Sequencing input: peripheral blood. This receptor carries the CDR3 CASSPDVGSSYEQYF. The DNA reads TGTGCCAGCAGCCCTGACGTGGGGAGTTCCTACGAGCAGTACTTC.